Sequencing of this T cell receptor (beta chain) was carried out in a study of T cells after yellow fever vaccination. General study findings and limits: Subsequent to the booster, the majority of primary-vaccination clones reappeared (around 96% CD4, 88% CD8). Some clonotypes were seen in both the CD4 and the CD8 compartments. These made up a small share and likely arose from convergent recombination.

Generation of TCR cDNA used 5'RACE template switching (which added a universal primer site and UMIs). TCRdb fed the 5' RACE reads into MiXCR, producing one record per CDR3 protein. Found here are 30,000 or so distinct CDR3 sequences, 6.5% to 8% of them singletons; the top ten hold approximately 22%. There are many counts of this clonotype. The CDR3 contains 14 residues. CDR1 and CDR2 from the germline V gene are SGHRS and YFSETQ. The ends lost 0 bases at V and 8 bases at J; junction bases unmatched: 4. The sequences come from PBMCs, either bulk or a sorted T-cell subset (CD4+, CD8+, memory, or dextramer-sorted; not recorded which), collected on the day of the first yellow fever vaccination. The chain is built from TRBV5-1 and TRBJ1-4; 7 nucleotides align to TRBD1. This TCR came from a man aged 18 to 29 who received the YFV17D yellow fever vaccine. CDR3 region: CASSLGQGVEKLFF. The CDR3 DNA reads as TGCGCCAGCAGCTTGGGCCAGGGGGTGGAAAAACTGTTTTTT.